This T cell receptor (beta chain) was captured in a study of identifying expanded T cells in peripheral blood. The method was immunoSEQ multiplex PCR; TCRdb's version includes in-frame clones alone and lacks a portion of them. Of around 130,000 clones in the sample, 80% to 90% were seen once. CDR3 length: 15 amino acids. V was clipped by 6 bases and J by 5 bases; unmatched bases: 8. Germline CDR1 is MNHNY and CDR2 is SVGAGI (reference sequence). The TCR was taken from a person between 18 and 70 years old in good health. The chain uses TRBV6-6 and TRBJ2-1; 9 bases are shared with TRBD2. The sample consisted of blood. CDR3 amino acids: CASRDFLAGNNEQFF. DNA for the CDR3: TGTGCCAGCAGAGATTTTCTAGCGGGAAACAATGAGCAGTTCTTC.